The present entry profiles one TCR beta chain with its context. The data were taken from a study of T cell responses to AZD1222 COVID-19 vaccine. The germline CDR1 and CDR2 sequences are MNHEY and SVGEGT. The CDR3 spans 13 residues. The V and J ends lost 5 bases and 5 bases respectively, with 12 bases between them. The protocol was immunoSEQ multiplex PCR, while the TCRdb copy is restricted to in-frame clones and leaves out a portion. The profile shows 150,000 or so clones, 91% of them singletons. The genes are TRBV6-2 or TRBV6-3 and TRBJ2-5; D possibly corresponds to TRBD1 (5 bases). This receptor was taken from an adult in good health. Specimen: peripheral blood, collected on day 0 of AZD1222 vaccination. As DNA, the CDR3 is TGTGCCAGCAGTATCGCAGGGTGGGAGACCCAGTACTTC. Encoded protein: CASSIAGWETQYF.